The next 29 T cell receptor beta chains were all read from a single sample in a study of T cells in Graves' hyperthyroidism and ophthalmopathy. Amplification of TCR beta CDR3 regions was performed using RNA transcripts as template. The HTBI set primed first-round TCR CDR3 RT-PCR. Each CDR3 protein is one row after TCRdb ran MiXCR on the multiplex PCR reads. Here the sample spans about 380,000 distinct CDR3 sequences, roughly 20% being singletons. Sequencing was done on a sample of blood. The receptor source for this set is a man younger than 30 with Graves' ophthalmopathy.

This clonotype has at least ten counts. The CDR3 sequence: CASSLASLEAFF. The CDR3 nucleotides are TGTGCCAGCAGCTTAGCGTCTCTTGAAGCTTTCTTT. The chain joins TRBV7-2 to TRBJ1-1; unclear D gene. V gave up 0 bases and J gave up 7 bases, with 6 bases separating them. The CDR3 sequence is 12 residues long. Germline lookup yields CDR1 SGHTA and CDR2 FQGNSA. Full variable domain (rest looked up from reference TRBV7-2 and TRBJ1-1): GAGVSQSPSNKVTEKGKDVELRCDPISGHTALYWYRQSLGQGLEFLIYFQGNSAPDKSGLPSDRFSAERTGGSVSTLTIQRTQQEDSAVYLCASSLASLEAFFGQGTRLTVV.

In this sample, this clonotype turned up many times. The chain couples TRBV24-1 to TRBJ2-7; D possibly corresponds to TRBD2 (6 bases). The CDR3 contains 12 residues. Germline CDR1 and CDR2: KGHDR and SFDVKD. Trimming pared 3 bases from V and 7 bases from J, leaving 9 bases between. The CDR3 nucleotides are TGTGCCACCAGTGATGGGGCGGGAGAGCAGTACTTC. It yields the protein CATSDGAGEQYF.

Worth noting for this clonotype: With a much larger clone just one base away, this may be a read error. The V and J genes are TRBV7-3 and TRBJ2-7, with a possible D match to TRBD2 (5 bases). Trimming removed 6 bases from V and 6 bases from J, with 24 bases in between. CDR3 length equals 16 residues. Germline V gene data show CDR1 as SGHTA and CDR2 as FQGTGA. CDR3 loop: CASSPRPSVLGGEQYF. DNA for the CDR3: TGTGCCAGCAGTCCCAGGCCCTCGGTGCTTGGAGGCGAGCAGTACTTC.

This clonotype appeared many times. CDR3 residues: CASSYQGPAETQYF. In nucleotides, the CDR3 is TGTGCCAGCAGCTATCAGGGCCCCGCGGAGACCCAGTACTTC. The chain carries TRBV7-9 and TRBJ2-5; possibly TRBD1 for D (5 bases). Germline values: CDR1 SEHNR, CDR2 FQNEAQ (reference sequence). This CDR3 spans 14 amino acids. Trimming cost V 4 bases and J 5 bases, with 14 bases left between them.

A remark on this clonotype: This clone may be a read error of a much larger clone one base away. This chain links TRBV5-6 with TRBJ2-1; TRBD1 matches at 10 bases. The junction had 9 bases not matched to a gene; V was cut back by 4 bases and J by 8 bases. There are 15 residues in the CDR3. CDR1 is SGHDT and CDR2 is YYEEEE in the germline V gene. The DNA of the CDR3 is TGTGCCAGCAGCCAGGGACAGGGGTGGGGGGATGAGCAGTTCTTC. Residues: CASSQGQGWGDEQFF.

The chain carries TRBV20-1 and TRBJ1-2; D call uncertain. The V gene lost 0 bases and the J gene lost 4 bases, with 12 bases spanning the gap. This CDR3 is built from 14 residues. Germline lookup yields CDR1 DFQATT and CDR2 SNEGSKA (reference sequence). The CDR3 DNA follows: TGCAGTGCTAGAGACCCCGTCGGTGCCTATGGCTACACCTTC. Translation: CSARDPVGAYGYTF.

This clonotype occurred many times. The chain has TRBV28 and TRBJ2-7, with 10 bases that match TRBD1. V lost 1 base to trimming and J lost 6 bases; unmatched junction nucleotides: 9. The CDR3 covers 16 residues. Germline V gives CDR1 MDHEN, CDR2 SYDVKM. CDR3 amino acids: CASSLYTGTGVGEQYF. Written as DNA, the CDR3 is TGTGCCAGCAGTTTATACACCGGGACAGGGGTTGGCGAGCAGTACTTC.

In its sample, this clonotype was seen many times. This chain links TRBV29-1 with TRBJ1-1; D is ambiguous. Trimming left V 4 bases short and J 2 bases short, with 2 bases between. The CDR3 is 10 amino acids. The germline V gene encodes CDR1 SQVTM and CDR2 ANQGSEA. The CDR3 sequence: CSVVNTEAFF. Written as DNA, the CDR3 is TGCAGCGTTGTAAACACTGAAGCTTTCTTT.

This clonotype came up a few times. The CDR3 loop reads CAHRSWDRVNYGYTF. The CDR3 nucleotides are TGTGCCCATCGGTCTTGGGACAGGGTGAACTATGGCTACACCTTC. The chain couples TRBV10-3 to TRBJ1-2; 9 bases agree with TRBD1. After removal of 11 bases from V and 2 bases from J, the junction contained 12 bases not matched to a gene. The germline V gene has CDR1 ENHRY and CDR2 SYGVKD. The CDR3 totals 15 residues.

This clonotype has ten or more counts. The chain joins TRBV3-1 to TRBJ1-1; no reliable D call. Between the trimmed V and J ends, which lost 1 base and 6 bases, there was a span of 6 bases. The CDR3 covers 12 residues. Germline assignment: CDR1 LGHDT and CDR2 YNNKEL (reference sequence). The CDR3 sequence: CASSQGVAEAFF. The CDR3 DNA reads TGTGCCAGCAGCCAAGGAGTAGCTGAAGCTTTCTTT.

This clonotype appeared many times. The CDR3 here is CASRAGPGFKGTQYF. For the CDR3, the DNA is TGTGCCAGCAGAGCCGGGCCTGGATTTAAGGGGACCCAGTACTTC. This sequence joins TRBV2 and TRBJ2-5; D is ambiguous. The V and J ends lost 6 bases and 7 bases respectively, with 21 bases between them. CDR3 length: 15 residues. From germline, CDR1 is SNHLY and CDR2 FYNNEI.

There are many counts of this clonotype. The rearrangement links TRBV11-2 to TRBJ2-7; TRBD2 might be the D (6 bases). Germline-derived CDR1 and CDR2 are SGHAT and FQNNGV. Trimming cost V 5 bases and J 5 bases, with 19 bases left between them. The CDR3 contains 15 residues. The CDR3 DNA reads TGTGCCAGCAGCGTCCTGCGGGGTCAGGTCGACGAGCAGTACTTC. This codes for CASSVLRGQVDEQYF.

The chain carries TRBV10-3 and TRBJ2-3, with D unclear. This CDR3 has 13 residues. V dropped 4 bases and J dropped 2 bases, with 7 bases sitting between them. CDR1 is ENHRY and CDR2 is SYGVKD in the germline V gene. This chain's CDR3 is CAISVYVTDTQYF. As DNA, the CDR3 is TGTGCCATCAGTGTATACGTCACAGATACGCAGTATTTT.

The genes are TRBV7-9 and TRBJ2-5; 11 bases are a match to TRBD1. With V trimmed by 5 bases and J by 1 base, 9 bases remained unmatched. Germline assignment: CDR1 SEHNR and CDR2 FQNEAQ (reference sequence). The CDR3 has 17 residues. The CDR3 reads CASSPRGTGGAQETQYF. The CDR3 nucleotides are TGTGCCAGCAGCCCTCGGGGGACAGGGGGGGCCCAAGAGACCCAGTACTTC.

The chain joins TRBV10-3 to TRBJ2-5, with D perhaps TRBD2 (6 bases). Looked up from germline, CDR1 is ENHRY and CDR2 is SYGVKD. The CDR3 is made up of 13 amino acids. V lost 6 bases and J 13 bases, leaving 21 bases between the germline ends. CDR3 sequence reads: CAISATSEGYTYF. CDR3 nucleotides: TGTGCCATCAGCGCGACTAGTGAGGGCTATACGTACTTC.

This clonotype was seen ten or more times. This chain connects TRBV18 to TRBJ2-1; 7 bases line up with TRBD1. This CDR3 comprises 14 residues. Germline CDR1 reads KGHSH; CDR2 reads LQKENI. J was trimmed by 3 bases and V by 3 bases; bases with no gene match: 2. CDR3 loop: CASSPRDSYNEQFF. CDR3 coding DNA: TGTGCCAGCTCACCCCGGGACAGCTACAATGAGCAGTTCTTC.

This clonotype was recorded many times. J is TRBJ2-3 and V is TRBV9; 10 bases fit TRBD2. The CDR3 extends over 15 amino acids. After removal of 0 bases from V and 6 bases from J, the junction contained 4 bases not matched to a gene. Germline-derived CDR1 and CDR2 are SGDLS and YYNGEE. Here the CDR3 reads CASSVGLAGEDTQYF. The DNA for the CDR3 is TGTGCCAGCAGCGTAGGTCTAGCGGGGGAGGATACGCAGTATTTT.

This clonotype has at least ten counts. The chain employs TRBV6-2 or TRBV6-3 and TRBJ2-1; 7 nucleotides match TRBD2. CDR1 and CDR2 (germline): MNHEY, SVGEGT. J was trimmed by 10 bases and V by 7 bases; bases with no gene match: 13. The length of the CDR3 is 14 residues. CDR3 DNA sequence: TGTGCCAGCAAAAAGCGGGGCCAAAGCATGGAGCAGTTCTTC. Translation: CASKKRGQSMEQFF.

The J gene is TRBJ1-6, the V gene TRBV7-9, with D tentatively TRBD1 (6 bases). The CDR3 runs 15 residues. CDR1 and CDR2 from the germline V gene are SEHNR and FQNEAQ (reference sequence). V lost 3 bases and J lost 5, with 11 bases in between. CDR3 DNA: TGTGCCAGCAGCTTCAGAGGACAGAATAATTCACCCCTCCACTTT. As protein: CASSFRGQNNSPLHF.

This clonotype occurred many times. The chain has TRBV27 and TRBJ1-6; D remains ambiguous. Germline V gene data show CDR1 as MNHEY and CDR2 as SMNVEV (reference sequence). V was clipped by 2 bases and J by 11 bases, with 13 bases between them. The CDR3 extends over 14 amino acids. The chain's CDR3 is CASSLETQRAPLHF. The CDR3 DNA is TGTGCCAGCAGTTTAGAGACGCAGAGGGCACCCCTCCACTTT.

This clonotype was detected a few times. The chain carries TRBV12-3 or TRBV12-4 and TRBJ2-5; 9 bases are shared with TRBD2. V dropped 7 bases and J dropped 4; count of bases not matched to a gene: 7. This CDR3 region has 14 residues. CDR3 bases: TGTGCCAGCACTGGGCGGGGGGGCCCAGAGACCCAGTACTTC. Translated: CASTGRGGPETQYF.

This clonotype was recorded many times. The V and J genes are TRBV12-3 or TRBV12-4 and TRBJ1-5, with 10 bases that match TRBD1. The CDR3 covers 14 residues. V shed 6 bases, J shed 7 bases, and the junction held 6 bases outside the gene matches. The chain's CDR3 is CASSSDRGQQPQHF. In DNA, the CDR3 is TGTGCCAGCAGCTCAGACAGGGGGCAACAGCCCCAGCATTTT.

This chain links TRBV27 with TRBJ2-5, with TRBD2 matching over 7 bases. Looked up from germline, CDR1 is MNHEY and CDR2 is SMNVEV (reference sequence). The CDR3 runs to 16 residues. V lost 5 bases and J lost 4; bases outside the gene matches: 13. Here the CDR3 reads CASSPPSGASPETQYF. DNA for the CDR3: TGTGCCAGCAGTCCCCCGAGCGGGGCCTCCCCAGAGACCCAGTACTTC.

This clonotype was counted between two and nine times. The J gene is TRBJ2-7, the V gene TRBV6-6; 12 bases are shared with TRBD2. J lost 0 bases, V lost 2 bases, and 2 bases had no gene match. CDR1 and CDR2 from the germline V gene are MNHNY and SVGAGI (reference sequence). The CDR3 sequence is 16 residues long. The CDR3 region is CASSYRTSGVSYEQYF. The CDR3 coding sequence is TGTGCCAGCAGTTACCGGACTAGCGGGGTCTCCTACGAGCAGTACTTC.

The J gene is TRBJ1-4, the V gene TRBV6-2 or TRBV6-3; 8 bases fit TRBD1. CDR3 length: 15 amino acids. The germline V gene encodes CDR1 MNHEY and CDR2 SVGEGT. Trimming cost V 6 bases and J 7 bases; bases outside gene matches: 10. In nucleotides, the CDR3 is TGTGCCAGCAGGCTCCGACAGGGGCGAGGTGAAAAACTGTTTTTT. Amino acids: CASRLRQGRGEKLFF.

On this clonotype: Germline is not matched at one junction end, which may reflect a read error. The V and J genes are TRBV2 and TRBJ1-5; TRBD1 aligns across 7 bases. Germline assignment: CDR1 SNHLY and CDR2 FYNNEI. The length of the CDR3 is 11 residues. The DNA of the CDR3 is TGTGCCAGCAGTGACACAGGGGATATCGATTTT. This translates into CASSDTGDIDF.

The CDR3 is CASNNGQVGGELFF. CDR3 nucleotides: TGCGCCAGCAATAACGGACAGGTCGGCGGGGAGCTGTTTTTT. This chain joins TRBV5-1 and TRBJ2-2, with 7 bases matching TRBD1. The CDR3 has 14 amino acids. V was pared by 6 bases and J by 7 bases, with 9 bases of the junction left unmatched. CDR1 is SGHRS and CDR2 is YFSETQ in the germline V gene.

This clonotype was detected many times. V usage is TRBV11-2 and J usage is TRBJ2-7; D gene unclear. The CDR3 contains 15 residues. V dropped 0 bases and J dropped 0 bases, with 9 bases sitting between them. From germline, CDR1 is SGHAT and CDR2 FQNNGV. The CDR3 bases are TGTGCCAGCAGCTTAGAATTAGTCAGCTCCTACGAGCAGTACTTC. Amino acid sequence: CASSLELVSSYEQYF.

This chain links TRBV7-6 with TRBJ1-1; possible D gene TRBD1, 6 bases. The CDR3 runs 15 residues. Germline CDR1 SGHVS, CDR2 FNYEAQ. Trimming left V 5 bases short and J 0 bases short, with 13 bases between. The CDR3 DNA reads as TGTGCCAGCAGCCTCTCAGGGACATTGAACACTGAAGCTTTCTTT. The encoded protein is CASSLSGTLNTEAFF.